Included here is one T cell receptor beta chain sequence, with context. Its target is not known. The length of the CDR3 is 14 residues. The germline V and J ends were trimmed by 1 base and 0 bases, with 6 bases remaining between them. In germline, CDR1 is MNHNY, CDR2 SVGAGI (reference sequence). TCRdb's table, derived via immunoSEQ multiplex PCR, lists solely in-frame clones and lacks some. The data hold 4,500 to 6,000 clones, with less than 70% observed a single time. The sample comes from a study of CD8 T cell repertoires and HIV-1 epitope variants. Study context: Controls included no peptide, Ebola AY9 epitope, and a CMV, EBV, flu pool. The baseline condition was 1M T cells left uncultured.

The sample was cultured CD8+ T cells derived from PBMCs. The clonotype originates from a male donor with HIV. V usage is TRBV6-6 and J usage is TRBJ1-1; no reliable D call. The CDR3 bases are TGTGCCAGCAGTTACTTGGATATGAACACTGAAGCTTTCTTT. Translated, it gives CASSYLDMNTEAFF.